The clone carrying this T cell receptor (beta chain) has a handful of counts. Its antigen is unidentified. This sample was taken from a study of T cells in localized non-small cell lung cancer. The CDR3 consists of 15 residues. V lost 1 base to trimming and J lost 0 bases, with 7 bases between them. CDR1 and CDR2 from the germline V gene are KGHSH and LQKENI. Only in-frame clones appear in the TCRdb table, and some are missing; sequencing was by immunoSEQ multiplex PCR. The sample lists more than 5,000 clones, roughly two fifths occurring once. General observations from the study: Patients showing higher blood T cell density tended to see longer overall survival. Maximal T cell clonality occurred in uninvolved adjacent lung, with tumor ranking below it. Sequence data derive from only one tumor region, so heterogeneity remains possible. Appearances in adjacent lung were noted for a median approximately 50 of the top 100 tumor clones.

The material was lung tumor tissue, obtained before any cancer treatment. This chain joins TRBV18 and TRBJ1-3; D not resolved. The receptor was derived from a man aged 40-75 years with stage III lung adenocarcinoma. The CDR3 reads CASSPRTTSGNTIYF. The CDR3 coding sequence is TGTGCCAGCTCACCACGGACGACCTCTGGAAACACCATATATTTT.